This is a list of T cell receptor beta chains from one sample in a study of blood T cell repertoires in COVID-19. The repertoire was sequenced with immunoSEQ multiplex PCR; TCRdb's copy has only in-frame clones and lacks some. The table has about 210,000 clones, around 80% seen once; the top ten hold 2% to 2.5%. The sequencing sample was made of peripheral blood. The receptors derive from a man aged 35 to 55 who had recovered from COVID-19. The CDR3 runs from the conserved cysteine through the conserved F or W. The D gene is left open where the match is weak. Some rows have no size entry. The others give once, few or many, or a class for an expanded clone.

>.|TRBJ2-3|TRBV7-2|.
CASSLESSPDTQYF
TGTGCCAGCAGCTTAGAGTCCAGTCCAGATACGCAGTATTTT
>.|TRBJ2-7|TRBV5-1|TRBD1
CASSLRTGVVEQYF
TGCGCCAGCAGCCTAAGGACAGGGGTGGTCGAGCAGTACTTC
>.|TRBJ2-1|TRBV2|.
CASNRLEGLNEQFF
TGTGCCAGCAATCGACTAGAAGGCCTCAATGAGCAGTTCTTC
>.|TRBJ1-4|TRBV29-1|.
CSVGEEKLFF
TGCAGCGTTGGTGAGGAAAAACTGTTTTTT
>.|TRBJ2-7|TRBV4-1|.
CASSEQAGRGYEQYF
TGCGCCAGCAGCGAACAAGCGGGTCGGGGTTACGAGCAGTACTTC
>few|TRBJ2-2|TRBV7-2|.
CASSLKWGGGELFF
TGTGCCAGCAGCCTTAAGTGGGGAGGCGGGGAGCTGTTTTTT
>.|TRBJ2-6|TRBV5-4|.
CASSPSISGANVLTF
TGTGCCAGCAGCCCGAGTATTTCCGGGGCCAACGTCCTGACTTTC
>.|TRBJ1-1|TRBV6-2/TRBV6-3|TRBD1
CASSYAQGIKNTEAFF
TGTGCCAGCAGTTACGCACAGGGGATAAAGAACACTGAAGCTTTCTTT
>.|TRBJ2-1|TRBV7-9|.
CASGKIQKSSYNEQFF
TGTGCCAGCGGAAAGATACAGAAGAGCTCCTACAATGAGCAGTTCTTC
>once|TRBJ1-6|TRBV27|.
CASSLSGRASWSPLHF
TGTGCCAGCAGTTTATCGGGCAGGGCGTCTTGGTCACCCCTCCACTTT
>.|TRBJ2-5|TRBV5-1|TRBD2
CASSLNPAGGGETQYF
TGCGCCAGCAGCTTGAATCCAGCGGGAGGTGGAGAGACCCAGTACTTC
>.|TRBJ2-2|TRBV5-1|.
CASSLSLTSTGELFF
TGCGCCAGCAGCTTGTCCCTTACAAGTACCGGGGAGCTGTTTTTT
>.|TRBJ2-3|TRBV10-1|TRBD2
CASSDASGITDTQYF
TGCGCCAGCAGTGATGCTAGCGGGATAACAGATACGCAGTATTTT
>.|TRBJ2-5|TRBV30|TRBD2
CAWSPLHSWTSGEEAQYF
TGTGCCTGGAGTCCCCTCCATTCATGGACTAGCGGGGAAGAGGCCCAGTACTTC
>.|TRBJ2-3|TRBV18|TRBD2
CASSPESGRDTQYF
TGTGCCAGCTCACCAGAAAGCGGGAGAGATACGCAGTATTTT
>once|TRBJ2-3|TRBV10-3|TRBD1
CAITGQSTDTQYF
TGTGCCATCACGGGACAGAGCACAGATACGCAGTATTTT
>.|TRBJ2-7|TRBV30|TRBD1
CAWTPSWGQGSHEQYF
TGTGCCTGGACCCCTTCGTGGGGACAGGGGTCCCACGAGCAGTACTTC
>.|TRBJ2-3|TRBV5-1|.
CASSSYQGGDTQYF
TGCGCCAGCAGCTCGTATCAGGGTGGAGATACGCAGTATTTT
>.|TRBJ1-3|TRBV6-2/TRBV6-3|.
CASSSYSSGNTIYF
TGTGCCAGCAGTTCCTACAGCTCTGGAAACACCATATATTTT
>.|TRBJ2-7|TRBV4-3|.
CASSQGTAATYEQYF
TGCGCCAGCAGCCAAGGGACAGCCGCTACCTACGAGCAGTACTTC
>.|TRBJ2-5|TRBV6-5|TRBD1
CASSWDREETQYF
TGTGCCAGCAGTTGGGACAGGGAAGAGACCCAGTACTTC
>once|TRBJ1-1|TRBV5-1|.
CASSSRYMNTEAFF
TGCGCCAGCAGCTCCAGGTACATGAACACTGAAGCTTTCTTT
>.|TRBJ2-2|TRBV11-2|.
CASSFGVLDAGELFF
TGTGCCAGCAGCTTCGGGGTTTTGGACGCCGGGGAGCTGTTTTTT
>.|TRBJ2-5|TRBV11-3|.
CASSLGKVTGWQETQYF
TGTGCCAGCAGCTTAGGAAAAGTGACAGGCTGGCAAGAGACCCAGTACTTC
>few|TRBJ1-2|TRBV5-1|.
CASSLGGIGDGYTF
TGCGCCAGCAGCTTGGGAGGTATCGGCGATGGCTACACCTTC
>.|TRBJ1-5|TRBV19|.
CASSISGGDQPQHF
TGTGCCAGTAGTATCTCAGGAGGTGATCAGCCCCAGCATTTT
>.|TRBJ2-1|TRBV5-1|TRBD1
CASGQVGPNEQFF
TGCGCCAGCGGACAGGTGGGTCCCAATGAGCAGTTCTTC
>.|TRBJ2-5|TRBV4-3|.
CASSSQVASAETQYF
TGCGCCAGCAGCTCTCAAGTGGCTAGCGCGGAGACCCAGTACTTC
>few|TRBJ1-5|TRBV27|.
CASRSGVGSQPQHF
TGTGCCAGCCGATCAGGGGTAGGGAGTCAGCCCCAGCATTTT
>once|TRBJ1-3|TRBV9|TRBD1
CASSVGGQPGNTIYF
TGTGCCAGCAGCGTAGGGGGACAGCCGGGAAACACCATATATTTT
>.|TRBJ2-2|TRBV5-4|TRBD2
CASSFPGLAGTGELFF
TGTGCCAGCAGCTTTCCGGGACTAGCGGGGACCGGGGAGCTGTTTTTT
>.|TRBJ2-6|TRBV7-2|.
CASSLRQGESSGANVLTF
TGTGCCAGCAGCTTAAGGCAGGGCGAATCCTCTGGGGCCAACGTCCTGACTTTC
>.|TRBJ1-2|TRBV9|.
CASSVYGGDGYTF
TGTGCCAGCAGCGTATATGGAGGGGATGGCTACACCTTC
>few|TRBJ2-3|TRBV10-3|TRBD2
CAISPGTSGGTDTQYF
TGTGCCATCAGCCCCGGGACTAGCGGGGGCACAGATACGCAGTATTTT
>.|TRBJ2-1|TRBV11-2|TRBD2
CASSPVPSGRGEQFF
TGTGCCAGCAGCCCAGTACCTAGCGGGAGGGGGGAGCAGTTCTTC
>.|TRBJ1-2|TRBV30|TRBD1
CAWRILGQGSNYGYTF
TGTGCCTGGAGGATACTCGGACAGGGTTCTAACTATGGCTACACCTTC
>.|TRBJ1-4|TRBV4-3|TRBD1
CASSDRGYEKLFF
TGCGCCAGTTCGGACAGGGGATATGAAAAACTGTTTTTT
>.|TRBJ1-1|TRBV5-4|TRBD1
CASSDVRGMNTEAFF
TGTGCCAGCAGCGATGTCAGGGGGATGAACACTGAAGCTTTCTTT
>.|TRBJ1-6|TRBV7-6|.
CASSSNLNSYNSPLHF
TGTGCCAGCAGCTCAAACTTAAACTCCTATAATTCACCCCTCCACTTT
>.|TRBJ2-1|TRBV29-1|.
CSSQAGKGSEQFF
TGCAGCTCCCAGGCGGGGAAAGGCAGTGAGCAGTTCTTC